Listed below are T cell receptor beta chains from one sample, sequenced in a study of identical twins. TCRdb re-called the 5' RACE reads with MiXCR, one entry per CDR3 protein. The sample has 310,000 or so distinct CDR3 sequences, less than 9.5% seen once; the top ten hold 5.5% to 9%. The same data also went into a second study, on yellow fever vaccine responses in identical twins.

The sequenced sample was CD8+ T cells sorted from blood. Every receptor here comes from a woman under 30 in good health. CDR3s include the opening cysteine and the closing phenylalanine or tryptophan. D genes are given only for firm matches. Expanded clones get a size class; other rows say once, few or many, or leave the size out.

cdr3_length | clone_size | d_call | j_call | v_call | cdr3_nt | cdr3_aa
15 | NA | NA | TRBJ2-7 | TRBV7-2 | TGTGCCAGCAGCTTAGGTACATACATCTCCTACGAGCAGTACTTC | CASSLGTYISYEQYF
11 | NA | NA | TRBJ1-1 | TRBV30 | TGTGCCTGGAGGGGTGACGCTGAAGCTTTCTTT | CAWRGDAEAFF
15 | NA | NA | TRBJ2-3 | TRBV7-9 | TGTGCCAGCAGCTCGGGGACCGTAACTTTAGATACGCAGTATTTT | CASSSGTVTLDTQYF
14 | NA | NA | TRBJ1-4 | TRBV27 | TGTGCCAGCAGCCCAACACAGACTAATGAAAAACTGTTTTTT | CASSPTQTNEKLFF
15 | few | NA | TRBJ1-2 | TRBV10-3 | TGTGCCATCAGGGCGATTGAAGGGGCGAACTATGGCTACACCTTC | CAIRAIEGANYGYTF
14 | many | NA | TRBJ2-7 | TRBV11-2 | TGTGCCAGCAGCCTAAGTTGGGATAGCTACGAGCAGTACTTC | CASSLSWDSYEQYF
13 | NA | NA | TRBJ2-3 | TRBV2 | TGTGCCAGCTTGGGTATGGGCGCAGATACGCAGTATTTT | CASLGMGADTQYF
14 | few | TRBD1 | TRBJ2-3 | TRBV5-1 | TGCGCCAGCAGCACCGGACAGGGAAAAGATACGCAGTATTTT | CASSTGQGKDTQYF
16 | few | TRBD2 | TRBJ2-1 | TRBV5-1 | TGCGCCAGCAGCTACTATGGACTAGAGCTCAACAATGAGCAGTTCTTC | CASSYYGLELNNEQFF
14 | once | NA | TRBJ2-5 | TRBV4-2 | TGTGCCAGCAGCCCCCGACTAGGGGTAGAGACCCAGTACTTC | CASSPRLGVETQYF
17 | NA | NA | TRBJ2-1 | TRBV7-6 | TGTGCCAGCAGCTTAGCGGTCGCGGGGGCCAAGGGCAATGAGCAGTTCTTC | CASSLAVAGAKGNEQFF
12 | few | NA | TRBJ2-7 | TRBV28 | TGTGCCAGCACAGGTTCTACCTACGAGCAGTACTTC | CASTGSTYEQYF
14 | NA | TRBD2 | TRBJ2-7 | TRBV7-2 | TGTGCCAGCAGCCTAGGACTAGCGGGAGCCGAGCAGTACTTC | CASSLGLAGAEQYF
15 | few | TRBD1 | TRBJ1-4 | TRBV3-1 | TGTGCCAGCAGCTCCCGGACAGGGGGCCGTGAAAAACTGTTTTTT | CASSSRTGGREKLFF
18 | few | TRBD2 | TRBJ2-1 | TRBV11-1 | TGTGCCAGCAGCTACCTAGCGGGAGGCCCTCCCTTCAACAATGAGCAGTTCTTC | CASSYLAGGPPFNNEQFF
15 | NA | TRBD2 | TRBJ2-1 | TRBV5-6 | TGTGCCAGCAGCTTGGTAGCGGGGGTTCTCGATGAGCAGTTCTTC | CASSLVAGVLDEQFF
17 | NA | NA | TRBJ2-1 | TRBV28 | TGTGCCAGCAGCCACATCAGGGGGGGGGTGGGATACAATGAGCAGTTCTTC | CASSHIRGGVGYNEQFF
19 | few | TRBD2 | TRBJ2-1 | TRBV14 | TGTGCCAGCAGCCACCTGGGACTAGCGGGGCCCCCTTCCTACAATGAGCAGTTCTTC | CASSHLGLAGPPSYNEQFF
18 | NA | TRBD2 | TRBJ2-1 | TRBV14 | TGTGCCAGCAGCCAAGCCGCGGGACTAGCGGGAGGAGACAATGAGCAGTTCTTC | CASSQAAGLAGGDNEQFF
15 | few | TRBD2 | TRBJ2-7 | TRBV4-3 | TGCGCCAGCAGCCAAGGAGCTAGCGGAACCTACGAGCAGTGCTTC | CASSQGASGTYEQCF
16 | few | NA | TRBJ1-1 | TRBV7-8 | TGTGCCAGCAGCTTAGCCACAGGTACCTTGAACACTGAAGCTTTCTTT | CASSLATGTLNTEAFF
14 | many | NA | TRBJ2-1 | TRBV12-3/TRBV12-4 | TGTGCCAGCAGTACCCCCGGGACCCACAATGAGCAGTTCTTC | CASSTPGTHNEQFF
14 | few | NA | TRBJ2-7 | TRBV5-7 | TGTGCCAGCAGCGCCTGGGACCGCGCCTACGAGCAGTACTTC | CASSAWDRAYEQYF